This entry is about one TCR beta chain. Germline values: CDR1 SGHAT, CDR2 FQNNGV. The CDR3 extends over 15 amino acids. The ends lost 6 bases at V and 7 bases at J; junction bases unmatched: 8. This specimen comes from a study of T cell responses to AZD1222 COVID-19 vaccine. Some clones are missing from TCRdb's copy, which holds only in-frame ones; the method was immunoSEQ multiplex PCR. The sample records 180,000 or so clones, about 93% being singletons. The rearrangement links TRBV11-2 to TRBJ2-2; TRBD1 matches at 10 bases. The material sequenced was peripheral blood, taken 28 days after the second dose of the MenACWY control vaccine. The TCR originated in an adult who received the MenACWY meningococcal vaccine as a control. The CDR3 reads CASRPTGTGVGELFF. The CDR3 nucleotides read TGTGCCAGCAGACCTACCGGGACAGGGGTCGGGGAGCTGTTTTTT.